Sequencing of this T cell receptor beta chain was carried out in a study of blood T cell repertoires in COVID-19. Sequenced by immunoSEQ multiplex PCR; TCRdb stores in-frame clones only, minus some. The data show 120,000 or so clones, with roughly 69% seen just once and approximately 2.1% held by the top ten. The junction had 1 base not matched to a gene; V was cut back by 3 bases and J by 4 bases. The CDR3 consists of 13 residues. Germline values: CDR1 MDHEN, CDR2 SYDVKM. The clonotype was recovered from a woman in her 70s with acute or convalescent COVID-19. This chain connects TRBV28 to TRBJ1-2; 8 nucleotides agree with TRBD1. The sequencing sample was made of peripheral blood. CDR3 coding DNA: TGTGCCAGCAGTTTGGGACAGGTCTATGGCTACACCTTC. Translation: CASSLGQVYGYTF.